The subject of this entry is one T cell receptor beta chain. This entry is derived from a study of blood T cell repertoires in COVID-19. Across the whole study: Samples representing acute and convalescent COVID-19 were sourced from the United States, Italy and Spain. T cells, B-cell-depleted T cells, or PBMCs supplied cDNA or gDNA.

The CDR3 consists of 16 residues. V lost 2 bases to trimming and J lost 0 bases, with 12 bases between them. Germline V gives CDR1 MNHEY, CDR2 SVGAGI. Source study methods: Counts of nucleated cells, estimated from reference gene primer amplification, were obtained. Profiled with immunoSEQ multiplex PCR; TCRdb holds only in-frame clones, not every one. V, J and clone size derive from that table, while D and trimming were established from the DNA sequence. The table records hundreds of thousands of clones, around 86% of them present only once. The sequencing input was peripheral blood. The chain couples TRBV6-5 to TRBJ2-3; D call uncertain. This clonotype originated in a woman aged 35 to 49 who had recovered from COVID-19. The CDR3: CASSYPKSRSTDTQYF. The CDR3 region has the DNA TGTGCCAGCAGTTACCCGAAGTCTAGAAGCACAGATACGCAGTATTTT.